A single sample is the source of the 5 T cell receptor beta chains below, sequenced in a study of T cells after posttransplantation cyclophosphamide. Sequenced by immunoSEQ multiplex PCR; TCRdb stores in-frame clones only, minus some. Counted here are over 20,000 clones, approximately 87% occurring once; the ten biggest clones make up about 12%. A marrow graft followed busulfan-fludarabine conditioning, with cyclophosphamide on days +3 and +4. Specimen: PBMCs, collected after allogeneic stem cell transplant with posttransplant cyclophosphamide. The receptors originated from a female patient in her 30s who received an allogeneic stem cell transplant from an unrelated donor, was CMV-positive, and had no GVHD. Some of these T cells may belong to the graft donor.

The V call is TRBV4-3, the J call TRBJ2-7, with 11 bases lining up with TRBD1. The CDR3 extends over 15 amino acids. Trimming took 4 bases from V and 3 from J; bases not matched to a gene: 5. Germline loops: CDR1 LGHNA, CDR2 YSLEER. CDR3 amino acids: CASSRGTGGLYEQYF. The CDR3 coding sequence is TGCGCCAGCAGCCGAGGGACAGGGGGGCTCTACGAGCAGTACTTC.

The CDR3 DNA sequence: TGCGCCACAGGACAGGGCGGTGGAAACACCATATATTTT. It specifies CATGQGGGNTIYF. The chain joins TRBV10-1 to TRBJ1-3; 8 bases align to TRBD1. Germline assignment: CDR1 WNHNN and CDR2 SYGVQD (reference sequence). CDR3 length: 13 residues. V lost 10 bases and J lost 3; bases outside the gene matches: 5.

The chain employs TRBV5-6 and TRBJ1-1; D perhaps matches TRBD1 (6 bases). Germline V CDR1 and CDR2: SGHDT, YYEEEE. Trimming took off 2 bases at V and 4 bases at J, with 12 bases between the two ends. The CDR3 spans 14 residues. CDR3 amino acids: CASSLWEGGTEAFF. As DNA, the CDR3 is TGTGCCAGCAGCTTATGGGAAGGGGGCACTGAAGCTTTCTTT.

This clone was counted between two and nine times. The chain links TRBV6-6 to TRBJ1-4, with D possibly being TRBD1 (5 bases). Germline lookup yields CDR1 MNHNY and CDR2 SVGAGI (reference sequence). The CDR3 is 13 residues long. V dropped 2 bases and J dropped 10 bases, with 11 bases sitting between them. CDR3 amino acids: CASSYGGKGKLFF. Written as DNA, the CDR3 is TGTGCCAGCAGTTACGGGGGGAAAGGAAAACTGTTTTTT.

This clone was counted between two and nine times. The V gene is TRBV5-6, the J gene TRBJ1-2; no reliable D call. CDR1 is SGHDT, CDR2 YYEEEE, per germline. Trimming took 0 bases from V and 8 from J, leaving 14 bases between them. This CDR3 contains 14 residues. The CDR3 DNA reads TGTGCCAGCAGCTTGGCACAGTCCGTAAGGGGCTACACCTTC. Translation gives CASSLAQSVRGYTF.